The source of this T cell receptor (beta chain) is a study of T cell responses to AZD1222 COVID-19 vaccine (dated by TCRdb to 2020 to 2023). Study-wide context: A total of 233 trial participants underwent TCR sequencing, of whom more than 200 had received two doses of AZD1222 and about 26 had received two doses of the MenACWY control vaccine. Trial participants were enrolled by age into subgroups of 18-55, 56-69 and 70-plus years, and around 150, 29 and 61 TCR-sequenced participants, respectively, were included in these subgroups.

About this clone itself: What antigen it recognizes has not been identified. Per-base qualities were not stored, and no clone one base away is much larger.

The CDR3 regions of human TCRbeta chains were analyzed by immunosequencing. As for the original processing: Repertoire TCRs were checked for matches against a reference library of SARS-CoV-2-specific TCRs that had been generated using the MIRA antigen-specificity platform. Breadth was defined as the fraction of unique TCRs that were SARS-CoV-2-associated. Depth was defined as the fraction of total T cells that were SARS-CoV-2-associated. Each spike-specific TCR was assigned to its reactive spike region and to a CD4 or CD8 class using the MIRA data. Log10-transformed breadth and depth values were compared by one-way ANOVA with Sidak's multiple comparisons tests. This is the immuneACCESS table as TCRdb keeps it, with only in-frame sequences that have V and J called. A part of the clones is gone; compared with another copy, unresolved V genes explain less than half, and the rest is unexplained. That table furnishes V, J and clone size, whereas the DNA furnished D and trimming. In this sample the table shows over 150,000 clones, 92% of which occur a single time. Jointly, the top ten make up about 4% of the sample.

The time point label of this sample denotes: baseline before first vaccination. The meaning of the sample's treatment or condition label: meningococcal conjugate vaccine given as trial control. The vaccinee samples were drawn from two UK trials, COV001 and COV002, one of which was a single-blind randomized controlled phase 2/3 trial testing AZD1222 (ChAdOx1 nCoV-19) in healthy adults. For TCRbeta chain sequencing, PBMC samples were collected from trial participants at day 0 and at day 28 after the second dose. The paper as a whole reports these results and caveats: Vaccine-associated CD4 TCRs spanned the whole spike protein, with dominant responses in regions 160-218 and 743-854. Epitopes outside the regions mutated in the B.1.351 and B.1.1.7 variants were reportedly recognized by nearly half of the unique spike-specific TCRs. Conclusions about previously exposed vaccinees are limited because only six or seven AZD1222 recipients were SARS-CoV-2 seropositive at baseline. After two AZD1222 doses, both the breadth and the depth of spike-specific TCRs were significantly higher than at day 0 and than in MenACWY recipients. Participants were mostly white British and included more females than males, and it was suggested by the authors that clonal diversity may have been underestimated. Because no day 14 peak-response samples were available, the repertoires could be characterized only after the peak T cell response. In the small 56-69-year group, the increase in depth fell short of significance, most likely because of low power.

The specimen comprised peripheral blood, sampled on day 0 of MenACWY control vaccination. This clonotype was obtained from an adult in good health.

The CDR3 amino acid sequence is: CAWNRGPDYGYTF. The DNA sequence is given as TGTGCCTGGAACCGGGGACCCGACTATGGCTACACCTTC. This sequence uses TRBV30 and TRBJ1-2, and TRBD1 may be the D gene, going by 5 matching bases. CDR1 and CDR2, per the germline V gene (reference sequence), are GTSNPN and SVGIG. The cysteine opens and the phenylalanine closes a CDR3 of 13 amino acids. Of the read, only the CDR3 DNA is kept; its 39 bases are in frame from base 1. V is reduced by 4 bases and J by 3 bases, leaving a spacing of 12 bases between them. Reference TRBV30 and TRBJ1-2 genes cover what lies past the CDR3, so the full variable domain is SQTIHQWPATLVQPVGSPLSLECTVEGTSNPNLYWYRQAAGRGLQLLFYSVGIGQISSEVPQNLSASRPQDRQFILSSKKLLLSDSGFYLCAWNRGPDYGYTFGSGTRLTVV.